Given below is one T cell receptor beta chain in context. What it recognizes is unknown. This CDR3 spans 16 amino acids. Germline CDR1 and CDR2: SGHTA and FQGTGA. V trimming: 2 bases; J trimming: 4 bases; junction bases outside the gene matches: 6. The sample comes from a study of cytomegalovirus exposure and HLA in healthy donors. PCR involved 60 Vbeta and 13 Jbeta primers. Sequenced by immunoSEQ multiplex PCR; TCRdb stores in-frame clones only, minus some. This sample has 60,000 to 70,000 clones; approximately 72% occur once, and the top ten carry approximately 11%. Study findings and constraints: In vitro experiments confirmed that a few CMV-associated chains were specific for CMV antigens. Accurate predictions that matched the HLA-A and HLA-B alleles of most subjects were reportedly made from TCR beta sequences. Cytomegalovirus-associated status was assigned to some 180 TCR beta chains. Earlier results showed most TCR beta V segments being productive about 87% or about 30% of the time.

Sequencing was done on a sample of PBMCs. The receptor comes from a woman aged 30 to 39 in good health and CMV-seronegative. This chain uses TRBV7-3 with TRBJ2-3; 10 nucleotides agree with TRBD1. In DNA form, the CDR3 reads TGTGCCAGCAGCTTATACGGGACAGGGGTGCCAGATACGCAGTATTTT. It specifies CASSLYGTGVPDTQYF.